This T cell receptor beta chain was captured in a study of identical twins. In its sample, this clonotype was seen many times. Healthy Caucasians were all of the donors. TCRdb recomputed calls from the 5' RACE reads with MiXCR, one row per CDR3 protein. In the table there are 250,000 to 350,000 distinct CDR3 sequences, 8% to 9.5% of which are singletons. V was pared by 6 bases and J by 0 bases, with 13 bases between. This CDR3 is built from 15 residues. The germline V gene encodes CDR1 ENHRY and CDR2 SYGVKD. Separately, the same data were catalogued under a study of yellow fever vaccine responses in identical twins.

The receptor's source is a young woman in good health. Sequenced sample: CD8+ T cells sorted from blood. This sequence joins TRBV10-3 and TRBJ2-3, with D unresolved. CDR3 nucleotides: TGTGCCATCAGGCAAGAAATTACTAGCACAGATACGCAGTATTTT. It specifies CAIRQEITSTDTQYF.